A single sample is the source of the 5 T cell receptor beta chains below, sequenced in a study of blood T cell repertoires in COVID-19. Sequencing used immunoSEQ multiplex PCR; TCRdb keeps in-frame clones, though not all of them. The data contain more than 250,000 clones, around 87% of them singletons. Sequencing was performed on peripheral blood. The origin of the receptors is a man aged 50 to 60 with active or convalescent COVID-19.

Here the CDR3 DNA reads TGTGCCAGCAGTCTGGCCATGAGGGCCTACGAGCAGTACTTC. It is translated as CASSLAMRAYEQYF. The chain is built from TRBV28 and TRBJ2-7, with D perhaps matching TRBD2 (5 bases). Germline CDR1 is MDHEN and CDR2 is SYDVKM. The CDR3 is made up of 14 amino acids. V was shortened by 5 bases and J by 2 bases, with 13 bases between the two germline ends.

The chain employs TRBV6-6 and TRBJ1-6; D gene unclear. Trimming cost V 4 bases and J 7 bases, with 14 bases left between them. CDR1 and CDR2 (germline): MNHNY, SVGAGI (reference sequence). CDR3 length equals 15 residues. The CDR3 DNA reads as TGTGCCAGCAGTTCGCCGTTACTCCGGAATTCACCCCTCCACTTT. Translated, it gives CASSSPLLRNSPLHF.

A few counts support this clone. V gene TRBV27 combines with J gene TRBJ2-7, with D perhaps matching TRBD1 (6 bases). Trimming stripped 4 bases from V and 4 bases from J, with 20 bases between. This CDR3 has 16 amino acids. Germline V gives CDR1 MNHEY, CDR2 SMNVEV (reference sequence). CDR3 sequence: CASSSGTRDISYEQYF. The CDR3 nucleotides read TGTGCCAGCAGTTCTGGGACCCGGGACATTTCATACGAGCAGTACTTC.

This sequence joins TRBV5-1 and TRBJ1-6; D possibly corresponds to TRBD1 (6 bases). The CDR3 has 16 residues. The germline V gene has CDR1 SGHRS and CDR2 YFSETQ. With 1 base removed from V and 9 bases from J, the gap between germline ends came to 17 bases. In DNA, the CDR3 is TGCGCCAGCAGCTTGAAGACAGGCTCAACAGGTTCACCCCTCCACTTT. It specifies CASSLKTGSTGSPLHF.

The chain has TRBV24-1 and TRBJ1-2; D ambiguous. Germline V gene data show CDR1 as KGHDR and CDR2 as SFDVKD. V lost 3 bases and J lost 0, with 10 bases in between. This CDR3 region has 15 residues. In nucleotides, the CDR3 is TGTGCCACCAGTGATCCCCGAGCTGCTAACTATGGCTACACCTTC. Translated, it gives CATSDPRAANYGYTF.